This entry concerns a single T cell receptor beta chain. Original processing notes: Quantification of nucleated cells was approximated via reference gene primer amplification. Profiled with immunoSEQ multiplex PCR; TCRdb holds only in-frame clones, not every one. The V and J calls and clone size come from that table; D and trimming were worked out from the DNA. The sample lists hundreds of thousands of clones; around nine tenths were seen once. The sample originates from a study of blood T cell repertoires in COVID-19. On the study more broadly: The study drew acute and convalescent COVID-19 samples from the United States, Italy and Spain.

Across 20 to 25 US areas, participants ranged in age from 18 to 89 years. Assignments of participants to cohorts depended upon their own reported clinical history. The CDR3 spans 17 residues. CDR1 and CDR2 from the germline V gene are MDHEN and SYDVKM. The trim removed 8 bases at V and 9 bases at J, leaving 19 bases unmatched. Sequencing used PBMCs or T cells enriched from blood (not recorded which). This sequence originates from a woman aged 18 to 35 with acute COVID-19. The chain combines TRBV28 with TRBJ1-6; TRBD1 matches 7 bases. CDR3 bases: TGTGCCAGCTGCCCCTCCTTTGGAGGGGGCTTAACTTCACCCCTCCACTTT. Translation: CASCPSFGGGLTSPLHF.